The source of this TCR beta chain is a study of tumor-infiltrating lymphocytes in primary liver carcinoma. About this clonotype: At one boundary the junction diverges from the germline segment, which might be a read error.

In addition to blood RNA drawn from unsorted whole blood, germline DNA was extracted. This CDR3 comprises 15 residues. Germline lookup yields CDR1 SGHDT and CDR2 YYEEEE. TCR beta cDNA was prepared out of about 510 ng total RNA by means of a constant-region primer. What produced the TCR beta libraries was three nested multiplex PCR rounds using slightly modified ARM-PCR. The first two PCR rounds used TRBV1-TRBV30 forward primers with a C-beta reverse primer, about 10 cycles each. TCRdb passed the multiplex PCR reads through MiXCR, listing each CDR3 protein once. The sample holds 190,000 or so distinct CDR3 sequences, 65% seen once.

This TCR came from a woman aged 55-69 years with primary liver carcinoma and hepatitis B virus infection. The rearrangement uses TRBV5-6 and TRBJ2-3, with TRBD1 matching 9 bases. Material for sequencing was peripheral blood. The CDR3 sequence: CTSSSGTGNGDTQYF. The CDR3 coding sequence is TGTACCAGCAGCTCTGGGACAGGGAACGGGGATACGCAGTATTTT.